Shown below are 19 T cell receptor beta chains from a single sample sequenced in a study of OX40 agonist ivuxolimab in advanced cancers. Clones were read by immunoSEQ multiplex PCR, and TCRdb kept only the in-frame ones, dropping some. Of 60,000 or so clones in the sample, over 75% were seen once. Specimen: CD4+ or CD8+ T cells sorted from blood, collected in a trial of the OX40 agonist ivuxolimab. Every receptor here comes from an adult with an advanced solid tumor such as melanoma, head and neck, liver or kidney cancer.

The chain combines TRBV7-3 with TRBJ1-1; 8 bases fit TRBD1. V lost 8 bases and J lost 7; bases outside the gene matches: 9. The CDR3 consists of 13 residues. Germline V gene lookup returns CDR1 SGHTA and CDR2 FQGTGA. The CDR3, as DNA: TGTGCCAGCGGAACAGGGGGGGTAGGTGAAGCTTTCTTT. Translating it yields CASGTGGVGEAFF. Complete variable domain (other parts from reference TRBV7-3 and TRBJ1-1): GAGVSQTPSNKVTEKGKYVELRCDPISGHTALYWYRQSLGQGPEFLIYFQGTGAADDSGLPNDRFFAVRPEGSVSTLKIQRTERGDSAVYLCASGTGGVGEAFFGQGTRLTVV.

The chain has TRBV6-4 and TRBJ2-2, with 9 bases fitting TRBD2. The CDR3 length is 14 residues. With 5 bases clipped from V and 7 bases from J, the junction kept 5 bases outside the gene matches. The germline gives CDR1 MRHNA, CDR2 SNTAGT. CDR3 nucleotides: TGTGCCAGCAGTCGGACTAGCGAGGTCGGGGAGCTGTTTTTT. This gives the protein CASSRTSEVGELFF.

The chain uses TRBV6-5 and TRBJ1-2; 8 bases fit TRBD1. This CDR3 region has 14 residues. V was pared by 4 bases and J by 7 bases, with 8 bases of the junction left unmatched. Germline CDR1 MNHEY, CDR2 SVGAGI. The CDR3 loop is CASSLAGGLVGYTF. CDR3 nucleotide sequence: TGTGCCAGCAGTTTAGCAGGGGGCTTGGTTGGCTACACCTTC.

The chain links TRBV28 to TRBJ2-7, with 8 nucleotides matching TRBD2. Germline CDR1 MDHEN, CDR2 SYDVKM. The V and J ends lost 6 bases and 4 bases, in that order; junction bases with no gene match: 11. The CDR3 is 15 amino acids. In DNA form, the CDR3 reads TGTGCCAGCAGCCTCGGGGTAGCGGGAATATACGAGCAGTACTTC. Translation: CASSLGVAGIYEQYF. The full variable domain, rest sourced from reference TRBV28 and TRBJ2-7, is DVKVTQSSRYLVKRTGEKVFLECVQDMDHENMFWYRQDPGLGLRLIYFSYDVKMKEKGDIPEGYSVSREKKERFSLILESASTNQTSMYLCASSLGVAGIYEQYFGPGTRLTVT.

This clone occurred once. The CDR3 DNA reads TGTGCCAGCACCGAACAGGGGACGGGTAATTCACCCCTCCACTTT. Encoded protein: CASTEQGTGNSPLHF. The V call is TRBV7-2, the J call TRBJ1-6; TRBD1 agrees at 7 bases. The germline CDR1 and CDR2 sequences are SGHTA and FQGNSA. V shed 7 bases, J shed 6 bases, and the junction held 9 bases outside the gene matches. The CDR3 runs 15 residues. Full variable domain (missing parts from reference TRBV7-2 and TRBJ1-6): GAGVSQSPSNKVTEKGKDVELRCDPISGHTALYWYRQSLGQGLEFLIYFQGNSAPDKSGLPSDRFSAERTGGSVSTLTIQRTQQEDSAVYLCASTEQGTGNSPLHFGNGTRLTVT.

CDR3 residues: CASSRTRGGTDTQYF. In nucleotides, the CDR3 is TGTGCCAGCAGCCGTACCCGGGGGGGCACAGATACGCAGTATTTT. J is TRBJ2-3 and V is TRBV7-6, with TRBD2 matching over 7 bases. CDR1 is SGHVS and CDR2 is FNYEAQ in the germline V gene. This CDR3 region has 15 residues. Trimming cost V 5 bases and J 1 base; bases outside gene matches: 6.

V usage is TRBV18 and J usage is TRBJ2-1, with TRBD2 matching 8 bases. J was trimmed by 0 bases and V by 6 bases; bases with no gene match: 4. CDR1 KGHSH and CDR2 LQKENI come from the germline V gene. The CDR3 runs 15 residues. CDR3 bases: TGTGCCAGCTCCCTCACTAGCGGCTCCTACAATGAGCAGTTCTTC. Translating it yields CASSLTSGSYNEQFF.

The chain has TRBV28 and TRBJ2-1; TRBD2 agrees at 13 bases. The CDR3 loop spans 18 amino acids. In germline, CDR1 is MDHEN, CDR2 SYDVKM. J lost 10 bases, V lost 6 bases, and 18 bases had no gene match. CDR3 sequence (DNA): TGTGCCAGCAGCGGATCACCGGGGACTAGCGGGACGGTCTACGAGCAGTTCTTC. As protein: CASSGSPGTSGTVYEQFF.

The rearrangement links TRBV6-5 to TRBJ2-5; TRBD1 matches at 9 bases. Trimming cost V 3 bases and J 7 bases; bases outside gene matches: 9. The V gene's germline CDR1 is MNHEY and CDR2 SVGAGI. The CDR3 sequence is 15 residues long. CDR3 sequence reads: CASSYSRDRVVTQYF. CDR3 nucleotide sequence: TGTGCCAGCAGTTATAGCAGGGACAGGGTGGTGACCCAGTACTTC.

The chain recombines TRBV19 with TRBJ1-1; perhaps TRBD1 as D (5 bases). V lost 2 bases and J 4 bases, leaving 14 bases between the germline ends. The germline CDR1 and CDR2 sequences are LNHDA and SQIVND (reference sequence). The CDR3 spans 15 residues. The CDR3: CASSIQGIQATEAFF. The CDR3 DNA reads TGTGCCAGTAGTATACAGGGAATTCAGGCCACTGAAGCTTTCTTT.

The chain couples TRBV7-2 to TRBJ2-2, with no clear D. Deletions cut 2 bases from V and 6 bases from J, with 16 bases between. The CDR3 loop spans 16 amino acids. Germline V lookup: CDR1 SGHTA, CDR2 FQGNSA. CDR3: CASSLSLGSNAGELFF. In nucleotides, the CDR3 is TGTGCCAGCAGCTTAAGTTTAGGATCCAACGCCGGGGAGCTGTTTTTT.

The gene calls are TRBV6-6 and TRBJ2-1; D perhaps matches TRBD1 (6 bases). CDR1 and CDR2 (germline): MNHNY, SVGAGI (reference sequence). The CDR3 is 15 residues long. Trimming pared 5 bases from V and 4 bases from J, leaving 15 bases between. CDR3 coding DNA: TGTGCCAGCAGTCCTATCGGACAGACGTACAATGAGCAGTTCTTC. It translates to CASSPIGQTYNEQFF.

The gene calls are TRBV19 and TRBJ2-2, with 12 bases aligning to TRBD1. This CDR3 has 15 residues. Germline values: CDR1 LNHDA, CDR2 SQIVND (reference sequence). V gave up 11 bases and J gave up 7 bases; unmatched junction bases: 11. DNA of the CDR3: TGTGCCTCTTCCGGGACAGGGGGCTTTATCGGGGAGCTGTTTTTT. This sequence encodes CASSGTGGFIGELFF.

The chain carries TRBV7-2 and TRBJ1-1, with D unclear. V was shortened by 1 base and J by 4 bases, with 13 bases between the two germline ends. In germline, CDR1 is SGHTA, CDR2 FQGNSA. This CDR3 is built from 15 residues. CDR3 bases: TGTGCCAGCAGCTTAGGGGTGACGGATAGCACTGAAGCTTTCTTT. Residues: CASSLGVTDSTEAFF. The full variable domain, rest sourced from reference TRBV7-2 and TRBJ1-1, is GAGVSQSPSNKVTEKGKDVELRCDPISGHTALYWYRQSLGQGLEFLIYFQGNSAPDKSGLPSDRFSAERTGGSVSTLTIQRTQQEDSAVYLCASSLGVTDSTEAFFGQGTRLTVV.

The chain couples TRBV11-1 to TRBJ1-3; D is perhaps TRBD1 (5 bases). Trimming left V 5 bases short and J 0 bases short, with 11 bases between. The CDR3 consists of 15 residues. Per germline, CDR1 SGHAT and CDR2 FQDESV (reference sequence). CDR3 protein: CASSLTGGSGNTIYF. The CDR3 nucleotides are TGTGCCAGCAGCCTAACCGGGGGCTCTGGAAACACCATATATTTT.

V usage is TRBV5-4 and J usage is TRBJ2-7; a possible D gene is TRBD2 (5 bases). Germline V gives CDR1 SGHNT, CDR2 YYREEE (reference sequence). The germline V and J ends were trimmed by 3 bases and 5 bases, with 12 bases remaining between them. The CDR3 is made up of 13 amino acids. The CDR3 coding sequence is TGTGCCAGCAGCTCCCGCCGGGAAAACGAGCAGTACTTC. The encoded protein is CASSSRRENEQYF.

The chain links TRBV6-1 to TRBJ2-7; D is undetermined. This CDR3 contains 11 residues. Germline V gene sequence: CDR1 MNHNS, CDR2 SASEGT. V dropped 6 bases and J dropped 4 bases, with 7 bases sitting between them. In nucleotides, the CDR3 is TGTGCCAGCAGAGGAGAGTACGAGCAGTACTTC. Its translation: CASRGEYEQYF.

The chain uses TRBV9 and TRBJ1-5; the D is unclear. CDR1 SGDLS and CDR2 YYNGEE come from the germline V gene. CDR3 length: 15 residues. V lost 0 bases, J lost 6 bases, and 13 bases lay in between. The CDR3 nucleotides read TGTGCCAGCAGCGTAGGTTGGGGTCAAGGTCAGCCCCAGCATTTT. It codes for CASSVGWGQGQPQHF.

This clone is a singleton in its sample. The chain has TRBV9 and TRBJ1-4; weak D call: TRBD1 (5 bases). Trimming cost V 0 bases and J 0 bases, with 12 bases left between them. Germline V lookup: CDR1 SGDLS, CDR2 YYNGEE. This CDR3 has 17 amino acids. CDR3 region: CASSVGGGLTTNEKLFF. The CDR3 nucleotides read TGTGCCAGCAGCGTAGGCGGGGGTCTTACAACTAATGAAAAACTGTTTTTT.